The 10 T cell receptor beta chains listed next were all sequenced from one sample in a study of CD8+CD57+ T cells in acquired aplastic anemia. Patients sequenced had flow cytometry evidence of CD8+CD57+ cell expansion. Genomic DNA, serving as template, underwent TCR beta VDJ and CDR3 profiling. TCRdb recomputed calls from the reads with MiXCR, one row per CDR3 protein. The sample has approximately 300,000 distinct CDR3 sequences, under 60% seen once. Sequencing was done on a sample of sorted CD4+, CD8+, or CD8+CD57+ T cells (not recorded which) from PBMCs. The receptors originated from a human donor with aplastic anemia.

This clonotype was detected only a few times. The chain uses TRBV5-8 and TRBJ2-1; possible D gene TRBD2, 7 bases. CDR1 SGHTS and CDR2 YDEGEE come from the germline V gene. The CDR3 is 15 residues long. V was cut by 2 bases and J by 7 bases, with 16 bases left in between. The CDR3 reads CASSFRVRGGNEQFF. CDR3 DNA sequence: TGTGCCAGCAGCTTTAGGGTCAGGGGAGGGAATGAGCAGTTCTTC. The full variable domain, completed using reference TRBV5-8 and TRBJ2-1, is EAGVTQSPTHLIKTRGQQATLRCSPISGHTSVYWYQQALGLGLQFLLWYDEGEERNRGNFPPRFSGRQFPNYSSELNVNALELEDSALYLCASSFRVRGGNEQFFGPGTRLTVL.

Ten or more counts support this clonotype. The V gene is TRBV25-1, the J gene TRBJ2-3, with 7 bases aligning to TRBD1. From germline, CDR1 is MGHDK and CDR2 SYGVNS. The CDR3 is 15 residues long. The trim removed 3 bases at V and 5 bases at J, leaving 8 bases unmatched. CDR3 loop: CASSDLRQGGDTQYF. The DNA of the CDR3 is TGTGCCAGCAGTGACCTCAGACAGGGCGGAGATACGCAGTATTTT.

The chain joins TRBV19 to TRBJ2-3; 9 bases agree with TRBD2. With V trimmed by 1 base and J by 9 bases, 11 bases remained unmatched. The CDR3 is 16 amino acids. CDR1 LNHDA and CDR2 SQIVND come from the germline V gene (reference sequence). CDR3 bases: TGTGCCAGTAGTATAGGGGGTAGCGGGGGAGATCGAACGCAGTATTTT. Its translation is CASSIGGSGGDRTQYF. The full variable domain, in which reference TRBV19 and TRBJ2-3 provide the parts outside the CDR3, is DGGITQSPKYLFRKEGQNVTLSCEQNLNHDAMYWYRQDPGQGLRLIYYSQIVNDFQKGDIAEGYSVSREKKESFPLTVTSAQKNPTAFYLCASSIGGSGGDRTQYFGPGTRLTVL.

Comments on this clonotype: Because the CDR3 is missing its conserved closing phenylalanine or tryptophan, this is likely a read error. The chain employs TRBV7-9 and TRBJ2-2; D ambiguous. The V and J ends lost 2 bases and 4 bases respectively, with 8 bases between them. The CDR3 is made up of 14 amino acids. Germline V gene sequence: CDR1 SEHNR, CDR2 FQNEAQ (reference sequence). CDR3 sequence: CASSLPRATGELFS. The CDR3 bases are TGTGCCAGCAGCTTACCTAGGGCCACCGGGGAGCTGTTTTCT.

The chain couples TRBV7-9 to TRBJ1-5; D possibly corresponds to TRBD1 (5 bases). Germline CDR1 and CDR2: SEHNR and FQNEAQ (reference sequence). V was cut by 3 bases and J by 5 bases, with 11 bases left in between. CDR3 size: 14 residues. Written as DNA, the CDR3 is TGTGCCAGCAGCTTGGTCGGGGGGTATCAGCCCCAGCATTTT. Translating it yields CASSLVGGYQPQHF.

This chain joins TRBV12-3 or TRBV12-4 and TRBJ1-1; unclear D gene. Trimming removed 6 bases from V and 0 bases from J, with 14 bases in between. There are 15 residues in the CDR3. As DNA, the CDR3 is TGTGCCAGCAGCCCGAGTTCGGGCTTGAACACTGAAGCTTTCTTT. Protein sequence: CASSPSSGLNTEAFF.

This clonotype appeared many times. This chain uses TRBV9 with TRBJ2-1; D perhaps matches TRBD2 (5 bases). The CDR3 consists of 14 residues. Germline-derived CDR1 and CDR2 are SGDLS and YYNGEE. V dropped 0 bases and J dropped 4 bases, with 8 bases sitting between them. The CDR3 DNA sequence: TGTGCCAGCAGCGTAGAAACTAGATACAATGAGCAGTTCTTC. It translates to CASSVETRYNEQFF.

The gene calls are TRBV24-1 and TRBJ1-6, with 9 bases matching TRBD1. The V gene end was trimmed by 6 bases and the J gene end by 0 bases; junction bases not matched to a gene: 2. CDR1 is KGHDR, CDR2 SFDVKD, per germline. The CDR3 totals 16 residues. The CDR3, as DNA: TGTGCCACCAGTCCGGGACAGGGCTCCTATAATTCACCCCTCCACTTT. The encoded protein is CATSPGQGSYNSPLHF.

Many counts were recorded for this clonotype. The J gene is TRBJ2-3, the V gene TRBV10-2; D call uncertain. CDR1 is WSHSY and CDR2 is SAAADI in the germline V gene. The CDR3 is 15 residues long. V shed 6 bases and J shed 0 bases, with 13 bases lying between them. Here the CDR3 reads CASRGTPPSTDTQYF. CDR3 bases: TGCGCCAGCAGGGGTACTCCCCCTAGCACAGATACGCAGTATTTT.

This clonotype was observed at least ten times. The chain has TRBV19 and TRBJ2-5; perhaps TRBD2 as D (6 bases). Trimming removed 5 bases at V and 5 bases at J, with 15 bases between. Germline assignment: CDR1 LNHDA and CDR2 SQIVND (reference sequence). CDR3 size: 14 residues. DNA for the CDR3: TGTGCCAGTAGTGCTGGAACCCGGGGGGAGACCCAGTACTTC. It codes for CASSAGTRGETQYF.